The 30 T cell receptor beta chains in this list originate from one sample, sequenced in a study of cytomegalovirus exposure and HLA in healthy donors. This PCR relied on a set of 60 Vbeta primers and 13 Jbeta primers. Measured with immunoSEQ multiplex PCR; TCRdb has only the in-frame clones, and not every one. The sample lists roughly 180,000 clones; approximately 80% were seen once. The specimen was PBMCs. The receptors originated from a female donor in good health and CMV-seronegative.

V is TRBV6-5 and J is TRBJ2-1, with 10 nucleotides matching TRBD2. The CDR3 extends over 16 amino acids. Germline-derived CDR1 and CDR2 are MNHEY and SVGAGI. The ends lost 4 bases at V and 5 bases at J; junction bases unmatched: 8. The CDR3 DNA is TGTGCCAGCAGTTCCGTGTCGGGACTAGCGAACAATGAGCAGTTCTTC. Translated, it gives CASSSVSGLANNEQFF.

This clone has a single count. The chain carries TRBV25-1 and TRBJ2-5, with 7 positions matching TRBD2. V shed 8 bases and J 6 bases; nucleotides not matched to a gene: 9. The CDR3 loop spans 13 amino acids. CDR1 is MGHDK and CDR2 is SYGVNS in the germline V gene. CDR3 loop: CASSPWGGKTQYF. As DNA, the CDR3 is TGTGCCAGCTCGCCTTGGGGGGGGAAGACCCAGTACTTC.

This chain joins TRBV28 and TRBJ2-1; 8 nucleotides agree with TRBD1. Trimming took 1 base from V and 5 from J; bases not matched to a gene: 10. The CDR3 sequence is 17 residues long. CDR1 is MDHEN, CDR2 SYDVKM, per germline. CDR3 sequence (DNA): TGTGCCAGCAGTTTATTCACTGACAGGGGATTCCACAATGAGCAGTTCTTC. Translated: CASSLFTDRGFHNEQFF.

This chain links TRBV19 with TRBJ1-1; TRBD1 might be the D (5 bases). Germline assignment: CDR1 LNHDA and CDR2 SQIVND (reference sequence). The CDR3 has 14 amino acids. Trimming left V 3 bases short and J 5 bases short, with 13 bases between. CDR3 DNA: TGTGCCAGTAGTATGAAAGGGGCGGTGACTGAAGCTTTCTTT. Amino acids: CASSMKGAVTEAFF. Filled out from reference TRBV19 and TRBJ1-1, the complete variable domain reads DGGITQSPKYLFRKEGQNVTLSCEQNLNHDAMYWYRQDPGQGLRLIYYSQIVNDFQKGDIAEGYSVSREKKESFPLTVTSAQKNPTAFYLCASSMKGAVTEAFFGQGTRLTVV.

V gene TRBV11-2 combines with J gene TRBJ2-1; 10 nucleotides match TRBD2. The length of the CDR3 is 14 residues. Trimming removed 5 bases from V and 11 bases from J; junction bases left unmatched: 9. Germline V lookup: CDR1 SGHAT, CDR2 FQNNGV. In DNA form, the CDR3 reads TGTGCCAGCAGCCGTAGCGGGACTAGCGCTCAGCAGTTCTTC. As protein: CASSRSGTSAQQFF.

Only a few counts were recorded for this clone. V is TRBV2 and J is TRBJ1-6, with no clear D. Germline V gene sequence: CDR1 SNHLY, CDR2 FYNNEI. V lost 4 bases and J 8 bases, leaving 21 bases between the germline ends. The CDR3 is made up of 17 amino acids. The CDR3 region has the DNA TGTGCCAGCAGTGTCCCCCCCCGAGGGATGTTAGATTCACCCCTCCACTTT. Translated, it gives CASSVPPRGMLDSPLHF.

The chain carries TRBV2 and TRBJ2-5; a weak D match, TRBD1 (5 bases). The CDR3 is 13 residues long. Trimming stripped 6 bases from V and 1 base from J, with 9 bases between. Germline values: CDR1 SNHLY, CDR2 FYNNEI. CDR3 protein: CASSQGLQETQYF. CDR3 sequence (DNA): TGTGCCAGCAGCCAGGGCCTCCAAGAGACCCAGTACTTC.

As concerns this clone: This CDR3 is also generated by other DNA sequences in the sample. The J gene is TRBJ2-3, the V gene TRBV5-4; 8 bases line up with TRBD1. V gave up 5 bases and J gave up 7 bases; unmatched junction bases: 12. The germline gives CDR1 SGHNT, CDR2 YYREEE (reference sequence). This CDR3 has 15 residues. The CDR3 sequence: CASSLDRTGWNTQYF. The DNA for the CDR3 is TGTGCCAGCAGTTTAGACAGGACAGGGTGGAATACGCAGTATTTT.

This chain links TRBV6-5 with TRBJ1-1; D might be TRBD1 (6 bases). V gave up 5 bases and J gave up 8 bases, with 21 bases separating them. Germline V lookup: CDR1 MNHEY, CDR2 SVGAGI. This CDR3 region has 15 residues. CDR3 amino acids: CASSTDGTPNREAFF. The CDR3 DNA reads TGTGCCAGCAGTACCGACGGGACACCTAATAGAGAAGCTTTCTTT.

The V gene is TRBV5-1, the J gene TRBJ2-1, with 7 positions matching TRBD2. V gave up 2 bases and J gave up 0 bases; unmatched junction bases: 2. CDR3 size: 15 residues. Germline CDR1 reads SGHRS; CDR2 reads YFSETQ. DNA for the CDR3: TGCGCCAGCAGCTTCCAGCGGGACTCCTACAATGAGCAGTTCTTC. Its protein is CASSFQRDSYNEQFF.

This CDR3 is CASSFFAGSYEQYF. The CDR3 nucleotides are TGTGCCAGCAGTTTTTTCGCAGGGTCGTACGAGCAGTACTTC. The rearrangement uses TRBV28 and TRBJ2-7; perhaps TRBD1 as D (5 bases). Germline lookup yields CDR1 MDHEN and CDR2 SYDVKM. V was pared by 3 bases and J by 4 bases, with 13 bases between. CDR3 size: 14 residues.

The J gene is TRBJ2-5, the V gene TRBV29-1; 12 nucleotides match TRBD1. The CDR3 covers 14 residues. Germline V gives CDR1 SQVTM, CDR2 ANQGSEA. Trimming at V came to 6 bases and at J to 5 bases, leaving 7 bases not matched to a gene. The CDR3 DNA sequence: TGCAGCGTAGACGGGACAGGGGGCTTTGAGACCCAGTACTTC. The encoded protein is CSVDGTGGFETQYF.

The chain recombines TRBV7-2 with TRBJ2-3; TRBD1 matches at 8 bases. V shed 4 bases, J shed 1 base, and the junction held 10 bases outside the gene matches. Germline V CDR1 and CDR2: SGHTA, FQGNSA. The CDR3 is made up of 17 amino acids. The CDR3 DNA is TGTGCCAGCAGCTCCGTGCCGGACAGGGTACGCACAGATACGCAGTATTTT. Amino acids: CASSSVPDRVRTDTQYF.

The table lists this clone with a count of one. This chain uses TRBV28 with TRBJ2-7, with 7 bases aligning to TRBD1. The CDR3 sequence is 14 residues long. CDR1 is MDHEN, CDR2 SYDVKM, per germline. V was clipped by 4 bases and J by 3 bases; unmatched bases: 6. The DNA of the CDR3 is TGTGCCAGCAGTTCCCCGAGACAGGGCTACGAGCAGTACTTC. Its protein is CASSSPRQGYEQYF.

The chain is built from TRBV7-2 and TRBJ1-4; 10 bases line up with TRBD1. J was trimmed by 7 bases and V by 5 bases; bases with no gene match: 13. Germline CDR1 and CDR2: SGHTA and FQGNSA. The CDR3 contains 17 residues. CDR3 nucleotides: TGTGCCAGCAGCCGACGATCGACAGGGGGCGGTGGTGAAAAACTGTTTTTT. It codes for CASSRRSTGGGGEKLFF.

The CDR3 protein is CASSEAGWGPRNSNQPQHF. For the CDR3, the DNA is TGTGCCAGCAGTGAAGCTGGATGGGGGCCTCGGAATAGCAATCAGCCCCAGCATTTT. The rearrangement uses TRBV2 and TRBJ1-5; D is perhaps TRBD1 (6 bases). V was trimmed by 0 bases and J by 0 bases, leaving 18 bases between them. This CDR3 contains 19 residues. The germline gives CDR1 SNHLY, CDR2 FYNNEI. The whole variable domain, filled in from reference TRBV2 and TRBJ1-5, reads EPEVTQTPSHQVTQMGQEVILRCVPISNHLYFYWYRQILGQKVEFLVSFYNNEISEKSEIFDDQFSVERPDGSNFTLKIRSTKLEDSAMYFCASSEAGWGPRNSNQPQHFGDGTRLSIL.

This clone was found once. The V and J genes are TRBV29-1 and TRBJ1-3; D possibly corresponds to TRBD1 (5 bases). V was clipped by 7 bases and J by 2 bases, with 15 bases between them. Germline V gene lookup returns CDR1 SQVTM and CDR2 ANQGSEA. There are 14 residues in the CDR3. The CDR3 reads CSATPGRTGNTIYF. As DNA, the CDR3 is TGCAGCGCCACACCAGGGAGGACTGGAAACACCATATATTTT.

This chain uses TRBV5-1 with TRBJ1-1, with D tentatively TRBD1 (5 bases). V lost 0 bases, J lost 2 bases, and 14 bases lay in between. The CDR3 runs 16 residues. Germline V gene sequence: CDR1 SGHRS, CDR2 YFSETQ. Here the CDR3 DNA reads TGCGCCAGCAGCTTGGATTTCAGGACAAGTAACACTGAAGCTTTCTTT. Translated: CASSLDFRTSNTEAFF.

This clone was seen once. The chain uses TRBV14 and TRBJ2-7, with D perhaps matching TRBD2 (7 bases). Germline CDR1 reads SGHDN; CDR2 reads FVKESK. The CDR3 length is 15 residues. The ends were cut back, 0 bases at V and 6 bases at J, with 15 bases in the middle. Here the CDR3 reads CASSQERGGSFEQYF. As DNA, the CDR3 is TGTGCCAGCAGCCAAGAAAGGGGGGGGTCGTTCGAGCAGTACTTC.

This clone has only one observation. The chain uses TRBV7-9 and TRBJ2-7; a possible D gene is TRBD2 (6 bases). The CDR3 has 12 residues. The germline gives CDR1 SEHNR, CDR2 FQNEAQ (reference sequence). V lost 1 base to trimming and J lost 6 bases, with 7 bases between them. The DNA of the CDR3 is TGTGCCAGCAGCTTAGGCGGGACCGAGCAGTACTTC. Residues: CASSLGGTEQYF.

This rearrangement joins TRBV11-2 to TRBJ1-3; TRBD1 aligns across 9 bases. CDR3 length: 18 residues. Trimming took 3 bases from V and 0 from J; bases not matched to a gene: 9. Looked up from germline, CDR1 is SGHAT and CDR2 is FQNNGV. CDR3 region: CASSFGTGRLLSGNTIYF. Written as DNA, the CDR3 is TGTGCCAGCAGCTTTGGGACAGGGCGTCTACTCTCTGGAAACACCATATATTTT.

The J gene is TRBJ2-1, the V gene TRBV2; D is perhaps TRBD1 (5 bases). The germline CDR1 and CDR2 sequences are SNHLY and FYNNEI. Trimming left V 5 bases short and J 7 bases short, with 9 bases between. The CDR3 contains 12 residues. The CDR3 bases are TGTGCCAGCAGTTTTCGACAGAATGAGCAGTTCTTC. Its translation is CASSFRQNEQFF. Combining the CDR3 with reference TRBV2 and TRBJ2-1 gives the whole variable domain EPEVTQTPSHQVTQMGQEVILRCVPISNHLYFYWYRQILGQKVEFLVSFYNNEISEKSEIFDDQFSVERPDGSNFTLKIRSTKLEDSAMYFCASSFRQNEQFFGPGTRLTVL.

V is TRBV11-2 and J is TRBJ2-1, with 8 bases matching TRBD2. Germline loops: CDR1 SGHAT, CDR2 FQNNGV. V lost 3 bases and J lost 6; bases outside the gene matches: 7. The CDR3 totals 15 residues. CDR3 in amino acids: CASSFSGAYSNEQFF. Here the CDR3 DNA reads TGTGCCAGCAGCTTTAGCGGGGCCTACTCCAATGAGCAGTTCTTC.

The chain combines TRBV2 with TRBJ2-5, with 10 bases matching TRBD2. J was trimmed by 5 bases and V by 2 bases; bases with no gene match: 8. Germline CDR1 SNHLY, CDR2 FYNNEI. There are 16 residues in the CDR3. The CDR3 nucleotides are TGTGCCAGCAGTGAACGTCTGACTAGCGGGCGGGAGACCCAGTACTTC. This codes for CASSERLTSGRETQYF.

A few counts support this clone. The rearrangement joins TRBV13 to TRBJ2-7, with 11 nucleotides matching TRBD2. This CDR3 comprises 14 residues. The J segment lost 4 bases and the V segment lost 5 bases, leaving 4 bases of the junction unmatched. The germline gives CDR1 PRHDT, CDR2 FYEKMQ (reference sequence). The CDR3 is CASSLSGGVYEQYF. DNA for the CDR3: TGTGCCAGCAGCCTTAGCGGGGGGGTTTACGAGCAGTACTTC.

In this sample, this clone turned up a few times. The J gene is TRBJ1-3, the V gene TRBV7-9; tentatively, D is TRBD1 (5 bases). The V end was cut by 5 bases, the J end by 0 bases, with 11 bases between. The CDR3 totals 15 residues. Germline V gene lookup returns CDR1 SEHNR and CDR2 FQNEAQ (reference sequence). The CDR3 loop is CASSRTGFSGNTIYF. CDR3 coding DNA: TGTGCCAGCAGCAGAACAGGCTTCTCTGGAAACACCATATATTTT.

The gene calls are TRBV6-1 and TRBJ2-1, with a weak D call TRBD1 (6 bases). Germline lookup yields CDR1 MNHNS and CDR2 SASEGT. V lost 0 bases to trimming and J lost 15 bases, with 18 bases between them. The CDR3 consists of 14 residues. In nucleotides, the CDR3 is TGTGCCAGCAGTGAAGCAGGGGGAACACCAAACTTGTTCTTC. Its translation is CASSEAGGTPNLFF.

The chain is built from TRBV27 and TRBJ2-1, with a weak D call TRBD2 (6 bases). V shed 6 bases and J shed 6 bases, with 18 bases lying between them. The CDR3 spans 15 residues. Germline-derived CDR1 and CDR2 are MNHEY and SMNVEV (reference sequence). For the CDR3, the DNA is TGTGCCAGCAGCTCCGGGCGGGAAGAGGGCAATGAGCAGTTCTTC. Protein: CASSSGREEGNEQFF.

The CDR3 region has the DNA TGTGCCAGCAGCGCACCTCAGGGGTGGGGCTATGGCTACACCTTC. Its translation is CASSAPQGWGYGYTF. The rearrangement joins TRBV5-4 to TRBJ1-2; possibly TRBD1 for D (6 bases). The V and J ends lost 4 bases and 4 bases respectively, with 17 bases between them. There are 15 residues in the CDR3. Germline CDR1 is SGHNT and CDR2 is YYREEE (reference sequence).

V is TRBV29-1 and J is TRBJ2-4; D unresolved. The germline V gene encodes CDR1 SQVTM and CDR2 ANQGSEA. V shed 7 bases and J shed 0 bases, with 10 bases lying between them. CDR3 length: 13 residues. The CDR3 nucleotides are TGCAGCGCCTACAGTGAAGCCAAAAACATTCAGTACTTC. As protein: CSAYSEAKNIQYF.